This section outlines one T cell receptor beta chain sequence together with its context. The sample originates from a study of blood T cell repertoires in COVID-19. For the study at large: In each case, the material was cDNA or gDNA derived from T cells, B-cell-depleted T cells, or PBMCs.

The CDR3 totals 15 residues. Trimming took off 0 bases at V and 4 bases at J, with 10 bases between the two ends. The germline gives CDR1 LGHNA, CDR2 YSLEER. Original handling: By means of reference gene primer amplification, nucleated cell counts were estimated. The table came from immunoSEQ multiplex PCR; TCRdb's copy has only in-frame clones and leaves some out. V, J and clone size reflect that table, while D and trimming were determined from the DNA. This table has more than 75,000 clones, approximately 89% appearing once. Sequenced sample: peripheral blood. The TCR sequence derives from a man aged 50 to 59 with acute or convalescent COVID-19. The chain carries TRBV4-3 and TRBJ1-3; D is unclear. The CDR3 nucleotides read TGCGCCAGCAGCCAAGATCCCGGGGAAGGAAACACCATATATTTT. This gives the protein CASSQDPGEGNTIYF.